These 5 T cell receptor beta chains share one sample of origin, sequenced in a study of blood T cell repertoires in COVID-19. Produced via immunoSEQ multiplex PCR; TCRdb's table is partial and in-frame only. The sample has around 200,000 clones, approximately 83% seen once. The sample was peripheral blood. All receptors come from a man aged 45-60 years with active or convalescent COVID-19.

The chain joins TRBV7-6 to TRBJ1-3, with D perhaps TRBD1 (5 bases). The CDR3 is 17 amino acids. Germline CDR1 is SGHVS and CDR2 is FNYEAQ. Trimming removed 1 base from V and 0 bases from J, with 13 bases in between. CDR3 nucleotides: TGTGCCAGCAGCTTAGTCAGGGAGGGGCGCTCTGGAAACACCATATATTTT. It codes for CASSLVREGRSGNTIYF. The whole variable domain, filled in from reference TRBV7-6 and TRBJ1-3, reads GAGVSQSPRYKVTKRGQDVALRCDPISGHVSLYWYRQALGQGPEFLTYFNYEAQQDKSGLPNDRFSAERPEGSISTLTIQRTEQRDSAMYRCASSLVREGRSGNTIYFGEGSWLTVV.

The chain joins TRBV15 to TRBJ2-1; D call uncertain. V shed 1 base and J shed 5 bases, with 9 bases lying between them. This CDR3 has 14 residues. CDR1 and CDR2 (germline): LNHNV, YYDKDF (reference sequence). CDR3 DNA sequence: TGTGCCACCAGCAGAGCTAGGAGTGACAATGAGCAGTTCTTC. Translation gives CATSRARSDNEQFF.

This chain joins TRBV19 and TRBJ1-1; TRBD1 matches at 9 bases. From germline, CDR1 is LNHDA and CDR2 SQIVND (reference sequence). The CDR3 is 15 amino acids. V lost 7 bases, J lost 0 bases, and 6 bases stayed unmatched. The CDR3 loop is CASKADRGMNTEAFF. The CDR3 coding sequence is TGTGCCAGTAAGGCGGACAGGGGCATGAACACTGAAGCTTTCTTT.

This clone was picked up a small number of times. This chain connects TRBV25-1 to TRBJ2-2; tentatively, D is TRBD1 (5 bases). CDR1 is MGHDK and CDR2 is SYGVNS in the germline V gene. The V end was cut by 6 bases, the J end by 0 bases, with 14 bases between. This CDR3 is built from 16 residues. The CDR3 DNA follows: TGTGCCAGCAGCCAGGGCATCACCACGAACACCGGGGAGCTGTTTTTT. Encoded protein: CASSQGITTNTGELFF.

The chain carries TRBV2 and TRBJ2-1, with 11 bases aligning to TRBD2. The CDR3 runs to 15 residues. Germline CDR1 reads SNHLY; CDR2 reads FYNNEI. V shed 4 bases and J 10 bases; nucleotides not matched to a gene: 9. CDR3 residues: CASSVNSGGAGEQFF. The CDR3 DNA reads as TGTGCCAGCAGTGTTAATAGCGGGGGGGCCGGAGAGCAGTTCTTC.